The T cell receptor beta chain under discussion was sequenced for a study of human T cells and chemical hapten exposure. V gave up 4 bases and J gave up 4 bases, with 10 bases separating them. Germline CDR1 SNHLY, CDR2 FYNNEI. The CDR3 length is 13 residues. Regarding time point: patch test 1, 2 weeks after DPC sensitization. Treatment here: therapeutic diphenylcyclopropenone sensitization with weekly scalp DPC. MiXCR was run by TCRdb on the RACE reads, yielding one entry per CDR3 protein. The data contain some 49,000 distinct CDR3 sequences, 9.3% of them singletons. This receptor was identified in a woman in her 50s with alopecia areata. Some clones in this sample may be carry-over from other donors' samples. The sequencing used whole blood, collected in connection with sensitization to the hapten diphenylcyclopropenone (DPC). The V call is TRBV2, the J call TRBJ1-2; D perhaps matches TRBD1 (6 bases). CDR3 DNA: TGTGCCAGCAGTGTAGGGGGAACCTATGGCTACACCTTC. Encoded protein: CASSVGGTYGYTF. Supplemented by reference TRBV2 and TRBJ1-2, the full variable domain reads EPEVTQTPSHQVTQMGQEVILRCVPISNHLYFYWYRQILGQKVEFLVSFYNNEISEKSEIFDDQFSVERPDGSNFTLKIRSTKLEDSAMYFCASSVGGTYGYTFGSGTRLTVV.